These T cell receptor beta chains were read from a single sample in a study of blood T cell repertoires in COVID-19. Data came from immunoSEQ multiplex PCR; TCRdb stores just in-frame clones and leaves some out. The table records 200,000 to 300,000 clones, about 91% of them present only once. Sequenced input: PBMCs or T cells enriched from blood (not recorded which). The receptors originated from a woman aged 40 to 50 with acute COVID-19. The CDR3 runs from the conserved cysteine through the conserved F or W. A D gene is named only where the DNA matches it firmly. Only some rows state a clone size, as once, few, many or a class for expanded clones.

j_call d_call clone_size v_call cdr3_nt cdr3_aa
TRBJ1-1 NA NA TRBV5-1 TGCGCCAGCAGCTCCGGGGGGTCCATGAACACTGAAGCTTTCTTT CASSSGGSMNTEAFF
TRBJ2-7 NA NA TRBV4-1 TGCGCCAGCAGCCAAATGGGCCCATCCTACGAGCAGTACTTC CASSQMGPSYEQYF
TRBJ1-1 TRBD1 NA TRBV5-4 TGTGCCAGCAGCCTACGGGGCGGGGACAGGGTGAACACTGAAGCTTTCTTT CASSLRGGDRVNTEAFF
TRBJ2-2 TRBD2 NA TRBV9 TGTGCCAGCAGCCCCTCGGGACTAGCGGGACCGAACACCGGGGAGCTGTTTTTT CASSPSGLAGPNTGELFF
TRBJ1-3 NA NA TRBV30 TGTGCCTGGAGTCGAGGGTCTGGAAACACCATATATTTT CAWSRGSGNTIYF
TRBJ1-1 NA NA TRBV4-3 TGCGCCAGCAGCCAAGATTCGGCGGCCGCGGCTTTCTTT CASSQDSAAAAFF
TRBJ1-2 NA few TRBV5-1 TGCGCCAGCAGCTGGGGGGATCTTGGGGCTTCGAGCTATGGCTACACCTTC CASSWGDLGASSYGYTF
TRBJ2-3 TRBD2 NA TRBV11-3 TGTGCCAGCAGCTGGGAGGGACCAGGTGTCGATACGCAGTATTTT CASSWEGPGVDTQYF
TRBJ2-3 NA NA TRBV19 TGTGCCAGTAGTGACAACACAGATACGCAGTATTTT CASSDNTDTQYF
TRBJ1-5 NA NA TRBV24-1 TGTGCCACCCAGGTTTTTTTAAAAGTCAATCAGCCCCAGCATTTT CATQVFLKVNQPQHF
TRBJ1-5 NA NA TRBV6-5 TGTGCCAGCACCGGGATCGTGGGCAATCAGCCCCAGCATTTT CASTGIVGNQPQHF
TRBJ2-5 TRBD1 NA TRBV6-2/TRBV6-3 TGTGCCAGCAGTAATCCCCGGACAGGGCTGGAGACCCAGTACTTC CASSNPRTGLETQYF
TRBJ2-2 TRBD1 NA TRBV24-1 TGTGCCACCAGGGAACAGGGGGCGGGAGACGGGGAGCTGTTTTTT CATREQGAGDGELFF
TRBJ2-3 TRBD1 NA TRBV4-2 TGTGCCAGCAGCCAAGATAGGGGGCAAACAGATACGCAGTATTTT CASSQDRGQTDTQYF
TRBJ2-7 TRBD2 NA TRBV29-1 TGCAGCGTTGAGGGGCGGGGGGCAAGTCGGTACGAGCAGTACTTC CSVEGRGASRYEQYF
TRBJ1-3 NA once TRBV19 TGTGCCAGTAGTATAGTTGGGGCAATCTCTGGAAACACCATATATTTT CASSIVGAISGNTIYF
TRBJ1-5 TRBD1 NA TRBV9 TGTGCCAGCAGCGTTACCGGGACAGCTAATCAGCCCCAGCATTTT CASSVTGTANQPQHF
TRBJ2-1 TRBD2 NA TRBV15 TGTGCCACCAGCTACCTAGCGGGAGCTTACAATGAGCAGTTCTTC CATSYLAGAYNEQFF
TRBJ2-7 NA NA TRBV7-2 TGTGCCAGCAGCTCCGGCCGGGACACGCCCTACGAGCAGTACTTC CASSSGRDTPYEQYF
TRBJ1-1 TRBD1 NA TRBV5-1 TGCGCCAGCAGCCGACAGGGGCCGGAGACTGAAGCTTTCTTT CASSRQGPETEAFF
TRBJ2-3 TRBD2 NA TRBV14 TGTGCCAGCAGCCCGAATAGCGGGGTAAGGGATACGCAGTATTTT CASSPNSGVRDTQYF
TRBJ1-5 NA NA TRBV5-1 TGCGCCAGCAGCTTCGGGACGGGAGATCAGCCCCAGCATTTT CASSFGTGDQPQHF
TRBJ2-2 TRBD1 NA TRBV5-1 TGCGCCAGCAGCTTGGACGGACAGGGGGCCGGCGGGGAGCTGTTTTTT CASSLDGQGAGGELFF
TRBJ1-1 NA NA TRBV7-2 TGTGCCAGCAGCCCCTGGACAGAAATGAACACTGAAGCTTTCTTT CASSPWTEMNTEAFF
TRBJ2-3 NA NA TRBV13 TGTGCCAGCACCGTCCCCCCGGGGGGCCTCGGAGATACGCAGTATTTT CASTVPPGGLGDTQYF
TRBJ2-6 NA NA TRBV19 TGTGCCAGTACCCCAGGGTCTGGGGCCAACGTCCTGACTTTC CASTPGSGANVLTF
TRBJ1-1 NA NA TRBV7-2 TGTGCCAGCAGCTTAGAAGCAGGTCTGAACACTGAAGCTTTCTTT CASSLEAGLNTEAFF
TRBJ2-3 TRBD2 NA TRBV7-2 TGTGCCAGCAGTCGTAGCGGGGGGGAGGGAAATACGCAGTATTTT CASSRSGGEGNTQYF
TRBJ1-4 NA once TRBV12-3/TRBV12-4 TGTGCCAGCAGTTTTGGGAGGGGTTGGAAACTGTTTTTT CASSFGRGWKLFF
TRBJ2-3 TRBD2 NA TRBV4-2 TGTGCCAGCAGCCAAGAGTGGGGTAGCGGGGGGACCACAGATACGCAGTATTTT CASSQEWGSGGTTDTQYF
TRBJ2-6 NA NA TRBV10-2 TGCGCCAGCAGTGAGTTTACAGCCCAAGACTCTGGGGCCAACGTCCTGACTTTC CASSEFTAQDSGANVLTF
TRBJ2-1 TRBD2 NA TRBV5-1 TGCGCCAGCAGCTTGCGGGGGGGCAACAATGAGCAGTTCTTC CASSLRGGNNEQFF
TRBJ1-1 NA NA TRBV5-1 TGCGCCAGCAGCTTGGAAGGTGGGCAGCACTCGACTGAAGCTTTCTTT CASSLEGGQHSTEAFF
TRBJ2-5 NA NA TRBV25-1 TGTGCCAGCACGCCCGGGGAGACCCAGTACTTC CASTPGETQYF
TRBJ1-2 TRBD1 NA TRBV28 TGTGCCAGCAGTTTCCCCGGACAGGGCTATGGCTACACCTTC CASSFPGQGYGYTF
TRBJ2-3 TRBD2 NA TRBV5-1 TGCGCCAGCAGCCCTGGACTAGCGGGCACAGATACGCAGTATTTT CASSPGLAGTDTQYF
TRBJ1-1 TRBD1 NA TRBV7-9 TGTGCCAGCAGCTACCCGGACAGGGGCCACATGAACACTGAAGCTTTCTTT CASSYPDRGHMNTEAFF
TRBJ1-2 TRBD1 NA TRBV7-2 TGTGCCAGCAGCCGGAGAACAGGGGGCGTATCTGGCTACACCTTC CASSRRTGGVSGYTF
TRBJ1-6 NA NA TRBV11-2 TGTGCCAGCAGGTGGGGGCGTAATTCACCCCTCCACTTT CASRWGRNSPLHF
TRBJ2-7 TRBD1 NA TRBV5-1 TGCGCCAGCAGCCCCTCACGTCTAACACGGGACAGGGAAGGCTACGAGCAGTACTTC CASSPSRLTRDREGYEQYF
TRBJ1-5 NA NA TRBV4-1 TGCGCCAGCAGCCAAGAGGAACAGGGACATCAGCCCCAGCATTTT CASSQEEQGHQPQHF
TRBJ1-2 NA NA TRBV27 TGTGCCAGCAGTAAAGGACAGCAATATGGCTACACCTTC CASSKGQQYGYTF
TRBJ1-2 TRBD1 NA TRBV4-1 TGCGCCAGCAGCCAATTTGCCCGGACAGGCGGCCGGGAATATGGCTACACCTTC CASSQFARTGGREYGYTF
TRBJ2-3 NA NA TRBV5-6 TGTGCCAGCAGCCCTGTGACGGGAGCCACAGATACGCAGTATTTT CASSPVTGATDTQYF
TRBJ2-1 TRBD2 NA TRBV14 TGTGCCAGCAGCCAACTAGCGGGAGTTAATGAGCAGTTCTTC CASSQLAGVNEQFF
TRBJ1-2 NA NA TRBV5-4 TGTGCCAGCAGACTGATGTTTACAGGGGGCTACACCTTC CASRLMFTGGYTF
TRBJ1-3 NA NA TRBV30 TGTGCCTGGACGACAGGAGATGGAAACACCATATATTTT CAWTTGDGNTIYF
TRBJ1-2 NA NA TRBV7-2 TGTGCCAGCAGCTTAGTGTGGCAGGGCTATGGCTACACCTTC CASSLVWQGYGYTF
TRBJ2-1 NA few TRBV18 TGTGCCAGCTCACCTAGCGGACCCTACAATGAGCAGTTCTTC CASSPSGPYNEQFF
TRBJ1-5 TRBD1 NA TRBV28 TGTGCCAGTAGGACAGGGTTTGGTCAGCCCCAGCATTTT CASRTGFGQPQHF
TRBJ2-5 TRBD2 NA TRBV5-1 TGCGCCAGCAGCTTTTTTATAGCGGGATTGGGAGAGACCCAGTACTTC CASSFFIAGLGETQYF
TRBJ1-1 TRBD1 NA TRBV6-5 TGTGCCAGCCTAACAGGGGTAGTAATAACTGAAGCTTTCTTT CASLTGVVITEAFF
TRBJ2-1 TRBD2 NA TRBV4-3 TGCGCCAGCAGCCAAGATCCGTCTAGCGGGAGTCCCTACAATGAGCAGTTCTTC CASSQDPSSGSPYNEQFF
TRBJ1-2 TRBD1 NA TRBV6-5 TGTGCCAGCAGTTACTTTGACAGGGTGAACGGCTACACCTTC CASSYFDRVNGYTF
TRBJ2-2 TRBD2 NA TRBV2 TGTGCCAGCAGCCCAATCGATTTAGCGGGGGCCTTCACCGGGGAGCTGTTTTTT CASSPIDLAGAFTGELFF
TRBJ2-1 NA NA TRBV3-1/TRBV3-2 TGTGCCAGCAGCCGCCCTGGGAGGACTACCTACAATGAGCAGTTCTTC CASSRPGRTTYNEQFF
TRBJ1-1 NA once TRBV7-2 TGTGCCAGCAGCGTCTCGAACACTGAAGCTTTCTTT CASSVSNTEAFF
TRBJ1-1 NA NA TRBV19 TGTGCCAGTATTACCTCCGGGTATAACACTGAAGCTTTCTTT CASITSGYNTEAFF
TRBJ2-3 NA once TRBV11-3 TGTGCCAGCAGCTTAGTAGTGCGGGTTAGCACAGATACGCAGTATTTT CASSLVVRVSTDTQYF
TRBJ2-4 NA NA TRBV19 TGTGCCAGTAGTATGATAGACCCCCGGTTGACTCTAGCCAAAAACATTCAGTACTTC CASSMIDPRLTLAKNIQYF